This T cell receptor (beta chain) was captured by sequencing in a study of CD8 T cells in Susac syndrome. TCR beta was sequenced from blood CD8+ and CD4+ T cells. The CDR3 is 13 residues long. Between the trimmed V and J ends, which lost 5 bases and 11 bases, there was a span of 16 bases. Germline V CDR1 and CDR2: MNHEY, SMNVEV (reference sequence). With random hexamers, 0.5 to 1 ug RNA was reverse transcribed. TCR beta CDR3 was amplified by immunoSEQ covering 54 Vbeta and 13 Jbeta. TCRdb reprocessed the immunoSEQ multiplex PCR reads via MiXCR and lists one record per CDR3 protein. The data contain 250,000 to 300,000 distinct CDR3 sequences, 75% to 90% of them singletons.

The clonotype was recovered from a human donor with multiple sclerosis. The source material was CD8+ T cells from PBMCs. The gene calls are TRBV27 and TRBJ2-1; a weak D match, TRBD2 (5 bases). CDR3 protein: CASSITPGMKQFF. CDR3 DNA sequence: TGTGCCAGCAGTATTACTCCCGGGATGAAGCAGTTCTTC.